The present T cell receptor (beta chain) was sequenced within a study of blood T cell repertoires in COVID-19. In the study overall: Samples of COVID-19 (acute and convalescent) were obtained from the United States, Italy and Spain. Nucleic acid was either cDNA or gDNA, and it came from T cells, B-cell-depleted T cells, or PBMCs.

The CDR3 has 13 amino acids. Per germline, CDR1 SGHNT and CDR2 YYREEE (reference sequence). Between the trimmed V and J ends, which lost 1 base and 5 bases, there was a span of 8 bases. Original processing methods: Researchers report that nucleated cell counts were estimated from reference gene primer amplification. Using immunoSEQ multiplex PCR, the repertoire was profiled, and TCRdb retains in-frame clones only, with some absent. The D gene and trimming were derived from the DNA, and the V and J assignments and clone size from that table. Found here are 150,000 to 200,000 clones, about 80% of them singletons; the top ten hold 22%.

This TCR came from a woman aged 80 or over with acute or convalescent COVID-19. The rearrangement links TRBV5-4 to TRBJ2-3, with unresolved D. Sequencing input: peripheral blood. CDR3 DNA sequence: TGTGCCAGCAGCTTGTCCTTACTAGATACGCAGTATTTT. Translating it yields CASSLSLLDTQYF. Supplemented by reference TRBV5-4 and TRBJ2-3, the full variable domain reads ETGVTQSPTHLIKTRGQQVTLRCSSQSGHNTVSWYQQALGQGPQFIFQYYREEENGRGNFPPRFSGLQFPNYSSELNVNALELDDSALYLCASSLSLLDTQYFGPGTRLTVL.